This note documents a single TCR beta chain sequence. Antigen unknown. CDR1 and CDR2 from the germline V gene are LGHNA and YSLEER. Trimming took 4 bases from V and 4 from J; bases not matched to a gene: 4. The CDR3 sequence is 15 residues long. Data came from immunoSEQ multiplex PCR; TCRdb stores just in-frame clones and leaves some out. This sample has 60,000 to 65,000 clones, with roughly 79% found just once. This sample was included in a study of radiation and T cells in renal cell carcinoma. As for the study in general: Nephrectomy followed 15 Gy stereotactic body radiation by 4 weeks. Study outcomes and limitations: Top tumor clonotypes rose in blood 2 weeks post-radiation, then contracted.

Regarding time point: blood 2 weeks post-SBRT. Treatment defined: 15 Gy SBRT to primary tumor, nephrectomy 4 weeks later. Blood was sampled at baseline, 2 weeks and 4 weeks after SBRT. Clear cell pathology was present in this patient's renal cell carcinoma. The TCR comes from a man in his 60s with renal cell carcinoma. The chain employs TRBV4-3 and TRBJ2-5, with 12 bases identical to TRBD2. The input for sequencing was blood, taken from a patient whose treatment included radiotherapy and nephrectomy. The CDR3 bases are TGCGCCAGCAGCCGGGCTAGCGGGGGGGCAGAGACCCAGTACTTC. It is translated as CASSRASGGAETQYF.